The 27 T cell receptor beta chains presented below share a single source sample, sequenced in a study of T cells in Graves' hyperthyroidism and ophthalmopathy. The source material, RNA transcripts, was used to amplify TCR beta CDR3 regions. The HTBI primer set was used in a first-round RT-PCR of the TCR CDR3. TCRdb ran MiXCR on the multiplex PCR reads and lists one entry per CDR3 protein. Seen here are 620,000 or so distinct CDR3 sequences, about 15% observed once, and the top ten hold roughly an eighth. The sample taken for sequencing was blood. These receptors were taken from a woman aged 45-59 years with Graves' ophthalmopathy.

This clonotype was detected many times. The rearrangement joins TRBV12-3 or TRBV12-4 to TRBJ2-1, with TRBD2 as a possible D gene (6 bases). The CDR3 is 15 residues long. Deletions cut 8 bases from V and 0 bases from J, with 14 bases between. CDR3 in amino acids: CASRLTSSSYNEQFF. The CDR3 coding sequence is TGTGCCAGCCGCTTAACTAGCAGCTCCTACAATGAGCAGTTCTTC.

This clonotype was counted only a few times. The chain joins TRBV19 to TRBJ2-1; 8 bases fit TRBD2. The length of the CDR3 is 15 residues. J was trimmed by 7 bases and V by 5 bases; bases with no gene match: 10. Germline V CDR1 and CDR2: LNHDA, SQIVND (reference sequence). The DNA for the CDR3 is TGTGCCAGTAGTCTAACCGGGACTAGTAGGAATGAGCAGTTCTTC. It encodes CASSLTGTSRNEQFF.

J is TRBJ1-1 and V is TRBV10-2; perhaps TRBD1 as D (6 bases). The CDR3 is 13 amino acids. Germline CDR1 WSHSY, CDR2 SAAADI. The V gene lost 0 bases and the J gene lost 5 bases, with 7 bases spanning the gap. The CDR3 spells CASSESRGTEAFF. As DNA, the CDR3 is TGCGCCAGCAGTGAGTCAAGGGGGACTGAAGCTTTCTTT.

This clonotype was counted a few times. The V call is TRBV5-4, the J call TRBJ2-3, with 7 nucleotides matching TRBD1. The V segment lost 7 bases and the J segment 1 base; nucleotides outside the gene matches: 0. The CDR3 extends over 12 amino acids. Germline V gene sequence: CDR1 SGHNT, CDR2 YYREEE (reference sequence). The CDR3 spells CASGTGTDTQYF. Here the CDR3 DNA reads TGTGCCAGCGGGACAGGCACAGATACGCAGTATTTT. Using reference TRBV5-4 and TRBJ2-3 for the parts outside the CDR3, the full variable domain is ETGVTQSPTHLIKTRGQQVTLRCSSQSGHNTVSWYQQALGQGPQFIFQYYREEENGRGNFPPRFSGLQFPNYSSELNVNALELDDSALYLCASGTGTDTQYFGPGTRLTVL.

The V call is TRBV6-1, the J call TRBJ1-5, with 7 nucleotides matching TRBD1. Germline loops: CDR1 MNHNS, CDR2 SASEGT. The CDR3 length is 14 residues. After removal of 6 bases from V and 4 bases from J, the junction contained 6 bases not matched to a gene. The CDR3 loop reads CASRPRGGNQPQHF. The CDR3 bases are TGTGCCAGCAGACCCAGGGGGGGAAATCAGCCCCAGCATTTT.

This clonotype was picked up many times. The CDR3 sequence is CSASGLAGRAQYF. The CDR3 coding sequence is TGCAGTGCTAGCGGACTAGCGGGACGGGCGCAGTATTTT. The V and J genes are TRBV20-1 and TRBJ2-3; 12 bases fit TRBD2. The CDR3 contains 13 residues. Germline values: CDR1 DFQATT, CDR2 SNEGSKA (reference sequence). With V trimmed by 3 bases and J by 10 bases, 5 bases remained unmatched.

This clonotype has only a few counts. The rearrangement links TRBV4-1 to TRBJ2-2, with 13 bases identical to TRBD2. This CDR3 region has 17 residues. J gave up 5 bases and V 5 bases, and 8 bases lay outside the gene matches. CDR1 MGHRA and CDR2 YSYEKL come from the germline V gene. The CDR3 sequence: CASSKGLAGSGTGELFF. The CDR3 DNA sequence: TGCGCCAGCAGCAAGGGACTAGCGGGGAGTGGGACCGGGGAGCTGTTTTTT.

The table lists this clonotype with many counts. The CDR3 spells CSVTGTGRNYGYTF. DNA of the CDR3: TGCAGCGTTACCGGGACAGGGAGAAACTATGGCTACACCTTC. The chain joins TRBV29-1 to TRBJ1-2, with 9 bases identical to TRBD1. From germline, CDR1 is SQVTM and CDR2 ANQGSEA. This CDR3 comprises 14 residues. Germline trimming cut 5 bases from V and 2 bases from J; bases unmatched to any gene: 6.

The rearrangement joins TRBV12-5 to TRBJ2-3; 7 positions agree with TRBD1. CDR1 is LGHNT, CDR2 FRNRAP, per germline. V trimming: 7 bases; J trimming: 0 bases; junction bases outside the gene matches: 4. The CDR3 loop spans 14 amino acids. In nucleotides, the CDR3 is TGTGCTAGTGCACCGGGACAGAGCACAGATACGCAGTATTTT. It specifies CASAPGQSTDTQYF.

The sample holds many counts of this clonotype. The chain joins TRBV6-5 to TRBJ2-3; 7 bases map to TRBD1. The CDR3 covers 15 residues. The germline gives CDR1 MNHEY, CDR2 SVGAGI. Trimming removed 4 bases from V and 4 bases from J; junction bases left unmatched: 8. The CDR3 DNA sequence: TGTGCCAGCAGTTTCCGGACAGGTTGGGCAGATACGCAGTATTTT. The encoded protein is CASSFRTGWADTQYF.

There are many counts of this clonotype. The V and J genes are TRBV18 and TRBJ1-1; D is ambiguous. In germline, CDR1 is KGHSH, CDR2 LQKENI. Trimming took off 0 bases at V and 0 bases at J, with 8 bases between the two ends. The CDR3 is 15 amino acids. The CDR3 bases are TGTGCCAGCTCACCACCTTCGACCATGAACACTGAAGCTTTCTTT. Its translation is CASSPPSTMNTEAFF.

Regarding this clonotype: A much larger clone lies one base from this, so it may be a read error. This chain uses TRBV20-1 with TRBJ2-7; 9 bases map to TRBD2. Per germline, CDR1 DFQATT and CDR2 SNEGSKA (reference sequence). This CDR3 region has 15 residues. Trimming took 3 bases from V and 1 from J; bases not matched to a gene: 7. DNA of the CDR3: TGCAGTGCTAGGACGCCGGGACTAGCTTCCTACGAGCAGTACTTC. Amino acids: CSARTPGLASYEQYF.

The sample holds many counts of this clonotype. J is TRBJ2-7 and V is TRBV7-9, with 7 bases identical to TRBD2. With 0 bases clipped from V and 6 bases from J, the junction kept 14 bases outside the gene matches. The CDR3 contains 17 residues. From germline, CDR1 is SEHNR and CDR2 FQNEAQ (reference sequence). CDR3 sequence reads: CASSLALDSGLSSEQYF. The DNA for the CDR3 is TGTGCCAGCAGCTTAGCGCTAGATAGCGGGCTCTCTTCCGAGCAGTACTTC.

This clonotype was counted ten times or more. The chain carries TRBV30 and TRBJ2-4; 9 bases fit TRBD2. This CDR3 is 17 amino acids long. The V gene's germline CDR1 is GTSNPN and CDR2 SVGIG (reference sequence). V trimming: 1 base; J trimming: 1 base; junction bases outside the gene matches: 8. CDR3 nucleotide sequence: TGTGCCTGGAGTGGGGGGAGCGGGAGGATGGCCAAAAACATTCAGTACTTC. This sequence encodes CAWSGGSGRMAKNIQYF.

This clonotype has ten or more counts. The V gene is TRBV5-1, the J gene TRBJ2-1; a possible D gene is TRBD2 (5 bases). Trimming took off 4 bases at V and 7 bases at J, with 12 bases between the two ends. CDR3 length: 13 amino acids. Per the germline V gene, CDR1 is SGHRS and CDR2 is YFSETQ. In nucleotides, the CDR3 is TGCGCCAGCAGCCAAGGACTCCGGAATGAGCAGTTCTTC. This encodes CASSQGLRNEQFF.

This clonotype was recorded a few times. The rearrangement links TRBV7-8 to TRBJ2-1; D unresolved. Trimming stripped 5 bases from V and 2 bases from J, with 22 bases between. Germline CDR1 and CDR2: SGHVS and FQNEAQ. This CDR3 contains 18 residues. The CDR3 spells CASSLHPPLRKTYNEQFF. The DNA for the CDR3 is TGTGCCAGCAGCCTACACCCGCCCCTCCGGAAAACCTACAATGAGCAGTTCTTC. The complete variable domain, with remaining parts taken from reference TRBV7-8 and TRBJ2-1, reads GAGVSQSPRYKVAKRGQDVALRCDPISGHVSLFWYQQALGQGPEFLTYFQNEAQLDKSGLPSDRFFAERPEGSVSTLKIQRTQQEDSAVYLCASSLHPPLRKTYNEQFFGPGTRLTVL.

In its sample, this clonotype was seen many times. V gene TRBV7-3 combines with J gene TRBJ2-3, with 7 bases lining up with TRBD2. CDR3 length: 17 amino acids. Germline V lookup: CDR1 SGHTA, CDR2 FQGTGA. V lost 5 bases and J lost 0; bases outside the gene matches: 11. Written as DNA, the CDR3 is TGTGCCAGCAGCCTGACTAGCCCCTCGACGAGCACAGATACGCAGTATTTT. This translates into CASSLTSPSTSTDTQYF.

The CDR3 DNA follows: TGTGCCAGCAGCTTCGAAGGTTTTCACACCATATATTTT. It translates to CASSFEGFHTIYF. The chain has TRBV7-6 and TRBJ1-3, with D uncertain. This CDR3 region has 13 residues. CDR1 SGHVS and CDR2 FNYEAQ come from the germline V gene. Trimming cost V 3 bases and J 8 bases, with 11 bases left between them.

The rearrangement links TRBV11-2 to TRBJ1-2; no clear D gene. CDR1 and CDR2 (germline): SGHAT, FQNNGV. V lost 6 bases to trimming and J lost 4 bases, with 15 bases between them. This CDR3 contains 14 residues. CDR3 DNA sequence: TGTGCCAGCAGTCTCCCTACGGGCCCCTATGGCTACACCTTC. The encoded protein is CASSLPTGPYGYTF.

This clonotype has ten or more counts. The chain uses TRBV19 and TRBJ2-2; 9 bases map to TRBD1. The germline V gene has CDR1 LNHDA and CDR2 SQIVND (reference sequence). The CDR3 is made up of 15 amino acids. The V gene end was trimmed by 6 bases and the J gene end by 7 bases; junction bases not matched to a gene: 9. The DNA for the CDR3 is TGTGCCAGTAGACGGACAGGGGTTGATGTCGGGGAGCTGTTTTTT. It yields the protein CASRRTGVDVGELFF.

This clonotype showed up many times. This chain joins TRBV30 and TRBJ2-5; 10 nucleotides agree with TRBD1. The CDR3 is 15 amino acids. After removal of 6 bases from V and 1 base from J, the junction contained 8 bases not matched to a gene. The germline gives CDR1 GTSNPN, CDR2 SVGIG (reference sequence). The CDR3 region is CACHRDRGSQETQYF. The CDR3 DNA sequence: TGTGCCTGCCACCGGGACAGGGGTTCCCAAGAGACCCAGTACTTC.

The CDR3 DNA is TGTGCCAGCAGCCACAGGCGTTGTAGAGGTAGCGGGAGGTCCGGGGAGCTGTTTTTT. Its protein product is CASSHRRCRGSGRSGELFF. The rearrangement uses TRBV3-2 and TRBJ2-2; TRBD2, the D gene given by the table, was not confirmed from the DNA. TRBV3-2 is flagged as a pseudogene. This CDR3 region has 19 residues.

This clonotype has a count of ten or more. The chain uses TRBV24-1 and TRBJ2-5, with 7 positions matching TRBD1. CDR1 KGHDR and CDR2 SFDVKD come from the germline V gene. J gave up 4 bases and V 4 bases, and 11 bases lay outside the gene matches. The length of the CDR3 is 16 residues. The CDR3 DNA reads as TGTGCCACCAGTGACGGAGGCAGGGGGTTCTCAGAGACCCAGTACTTC. Encoded protein: CATSDGGRGFSETQYF.

This clonotype was observed at least ten times. This chain joins TRBV5-1 and TRBJ2-1; D is perhaps TRBD1 (5 bases). Trimming took 5 bases from V and 6 from J, leaving 15 bases between them. Germline V gene sequence: CDR1 SGHRS, CDR2 YFSETQ. The CDR3 extends over 14 amino acids. CDR3 region: CASRSDINSNEQFF. The CDR3 DNA sequence: TGCGCCAGCAGATCGGACATCAACTCCAATGAGCAGTTCTTC. Supplemented by reference TRBV5-1 and TRBJ2-1, the full variable domain reads KAGVTQTPRYLIKTRGQQVTLSCSPISGHRSVSWYQQTPGQGLQFLFEYFSETQRNKGNFPGRFSGRQFSNSRSEMNVSTLELGDSALYLCASRSDINSNEQFFGPGTRLTVL.

This clonotype was seen more than once but under ten times. This sequence joins TRBV14 and TRBJ2-1, with D unresolved. The CDR3 has 13 amino acids. V lost 4 bases, J lost 4 bases, and 8 bases lay in between. Per the germline V gene, CDR1 is SGHDN and CDR2 is FVKESK. The CDR3 sequence is CASSPRRYNEQFF. The CDR3 bases are TGTGCCAGCAGCCCGCGACGGTACAATGAGCAGTTCTTC.

This clonotype was seen a few times. The chain joins TRBV27 to TRBJ2-3, with a tentative D call TRBD2 (6 bases). V was pared by 2 bases and J by 5 bases, with 23 bases between. CDR1 and CDR2 (germline): MNHEY, SMNVEV (reference sequence). There are 18 residues in the CDR3. In nucleotides, the CDR3 is TGTGCCAGCAGTTTAGGGTTTGGCGGGACGGGGGTAGGAGATACGCAGTATTTT. It specifies CASSLGFGGTGVGDTQYF.

The sample holds a few counts of this clonotype. V is TRBV15 and J is TRBJ2-1; D is uncertain. V was cut by 4 bases and J by 5 bases, with 6 bases left in between. This CDR3 is built from 12 residues. The germline gives CDR1 LNHNV, CDR2 YYDKDF (reference sequence). The CDR3 sequence: CATSKTNNEQFF. CDR3 nucleotides: TGTGCCACCAGCAAAACCAACAATGAGCAGTTCTTC.